This record covers a single TCR beta chain. No antigen is known for it. TCR beta VDJ and CDR3 were profiled, and genomic DNA was the template. TCRdb analysed the reads with MiXCR anew, one entry per CDR3 protein. The sample holds about 120,000 distinct CDR3 sequences, under 60% seen once. V was clipped by 3 bases and J by 4 bases; unmatched bases: 5. The CDR3 contains 15 residues. Germline-derived CDR1 and CDR2 are SGHAT and FQNNGV. Whoever was chosen for sequencing had shown CD8+CD57+ cell expansion by flow cytometry. These data originate in a study of CD8+CD57+ T cells in acquired aplastic anemia. Study outcomes and limitations: Patients and controls turned out to have 25 to 30 CD8+ CDR3 sequences in common.

Sample: sorted CD4+, CD8+, or CD8+CD57+ T cells (not recorded which) from PBMCs. This TCR came from a human donor with aplastic anemia. The J gene is TRBJ2-5, the V gene TRBV11-2; 10 bases fit TRBD2. The CDR3 sequence is CASSLRSGRGETQYF. The CDR3 bases are TGTGCCAGCAGCTTGAGGAGCGGGAGGGGAGAGACCCAGTACTTC.